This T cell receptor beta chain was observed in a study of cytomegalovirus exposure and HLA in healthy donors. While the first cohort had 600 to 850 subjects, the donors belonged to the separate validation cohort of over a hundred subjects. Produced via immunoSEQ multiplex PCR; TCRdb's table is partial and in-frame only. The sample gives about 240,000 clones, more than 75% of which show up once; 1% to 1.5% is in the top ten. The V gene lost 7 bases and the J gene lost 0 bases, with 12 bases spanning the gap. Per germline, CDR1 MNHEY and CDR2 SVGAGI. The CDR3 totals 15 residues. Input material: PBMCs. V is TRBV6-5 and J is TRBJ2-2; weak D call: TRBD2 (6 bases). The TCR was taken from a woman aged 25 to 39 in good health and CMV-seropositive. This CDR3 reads CASIPGGTNTGELFF. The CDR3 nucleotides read TGTGCCAGCATACCGGGCGGGACGAACACCGGGGAGCTGTTTTTT.